What follows are 10 T cell receptor beta chains derived from one specimen sequenced in a study of T cells in Graves' hyperthyroidism and ophthalmopathy. From RNA transcripts, TCR beta CDR3 regions were amplified. Initially, a first-round RT-PCR of the TCR CDR3 employed the HTBI primer set. TCRdb fed the multiplex PCR reads into MiXCR, producing one record per CDR3 protein. The sample lists approximately 520,000 distinct CDR3 sequences; around 22% were seen once. Sequenced: blood. These TCRs come from a woman aged 25 to 39 with Graves' ophthalmopathy.

This clonotype was seen only a few times. The chain couples TRBV20-1 to TRBJ2-2, with D perhaps given as TRBD1 or TRBD2 (6 bases each). Trimming removed 3 bases from V and 5 bases from J, with 13 bases in between. Germline CDR1 DFQATT, CDR2 SNEGSKA (reference sequence). The CDR3 sequence is 14 residues long. This CDR3 reads CSARSQGRTGELFF. In DNA, the CDR3 is TGCAGTGCTAGGTCCCAGGGGAGGACCGGGGAGCTGTTTTTT.

The chain has TRBV12-3 or TRBV12-4 and TRBJ2-7; possibly TRBD1 for D (5 bases). V lost 5 bases and J 4 bases, leaving 15 bases between the germline ends. CDR3 length: 14 residues. The CDR3 nucleotides read TGTGCCAGCAGTCCTTTCGACAGATGGTACGAGCAGTACTTC. It codes for CASSPFDRWYEQYF.

This clonotype appeared many times. The chain joins TRBV6-2 or TRBV6-3 to TRBJ1-1; D possibly corresponds to TRBD1 (5 bases). This CDR3 has 16 amino acids. Germline assignment: CDR1 MNHEY and CDR2 SVGEGT. Trimming removed 7 bases at V and 3 bases at J, with 21 bases between. CDR3 DNA sequence: TGTGCCAGCACCCACTATTCCAGGGCCAGCGACACTGAAGCTTTCTTT. Translating gives CASTHYSRASDTEAFF.

This clonotype showed up just a few times. J is TRBJ1-5 and V is TRBV6-2 or TRBV6-3; TRBD1 is a possible D gene (6 bases). This CDR3 spans 14 amino acids. Germline loops: CDR1 MNHEY, CDR2 SVGEGT. V was pared by 0 bases and J by 7 bases, with 10 bases between. The CDR3 DNA sequence: TGTGCCAGCAGTTACTCCAGGGGCAGGCAGCCCCAGCATTTT. Its translation is CASSYSRGRQPQHF.

The chain couples TRBV12-3 or TRBV12-4 to TRBJ1-1; 9 positions agree with TRBD1. This CDR3 contains 17 residues. The V and J ends lost 5 bases and 3 bases, in that order; junction bases with no gene match: 13. CDR3 region: CASSLELSTGGDTEAFF. The DNA of the CDR3 is TGTGCCAGCAGTCTAGAACTATCGACAGGGGGAGACACTGAAGCTTTCTTT.

This clonotype has at least ten counts. The chain has TRBV9 and TRBJ1-2; D might be TRBD1 (6 bases). Germline V gene lookup returns CDR1 SGDLS and CDR2 YYNGEE. The CDR3 is 14 residues long. The V end lost 0 bases, the J end lost 3 bases, and 9 bases lay between the germline ends. The CDR3 protein is CASSVGRGDYGYTF. CDR3 sequence (DNA): TGTGCCAGCAGCGTAGGCAGGGGAGACTATGGCTACACCTTC.

The sample holds many counts of this clonotype. The chain uses TRBV20-1 and TRBJ2-7, with a tentative D call TRBD2 (6 bases). Germline CDR1 and CDR2: DFQATT and SNEGSKA (reference sequence). The CDR3 extends over 13 amino acids. V shed 2 bases and J shed 6 bases, with 14 bases lying between them. CDR3 amino acids: CSARPPLAPEQYF. CDR3 in DNA: TGCAGTGCTAGACCCCCGCTAGCGCCCGAGCAGTACTTC.

The CDR3 loop reads CASSDPGQGLRSYEQYF. CDR3 in DNA: TGTGCCAGCAGCGACCCGGGACAGGGTCTTAGATCCTACGAGCAGTACTTC. V is TRBV11-2 and J is TRBJ2-7; 9 bases align to TRBD1. This CDR3 is 17 amino acids long. Trimming removed 5 bases from V and 1 base from J; junction bases left unmatched: 12. The V gene's germline CDR1 is SGHAT and CDR2 FQNNGV.

Ten or more counts support this clonotype. The V gene is TRBV12-3 or TRBV12-4, the J gene TRBJ1-5, with TRBD1 identical over 7 bases. This CDR3 contains 17 residues. V was clipped by 1 base and J by 1 base; unmatched bases: 7. The CDR3 sequence: CASSLGQGRLSNQPQHF. CDR3 DNA: TGTGCCAGCAGTTTAGGACAGGGCAGATTGAGCAATCAGCCCCAGCATTTT.

This clonotype was observed a few times. This rearrangement joins TRBV6-2 or TRBV6-3 to TRBJ1-2; 9 bases are a match to TRBD1. V dropped 4 bases and J dropped 4; count of bases not matched to a gene: 28. The CDR3 length is 22 residues. Germline CDR1 and CDR2: MNHEY and SVGEGT. The DNA of the CDR3 is TGTGCCAGCAGTTCCTCATTAAAAATCCCTGGGACAGGGAAAGATTGGGGCTATGGCTACACCTTC. Protein sequence: CASSSSLKIPGTGKDWGYGYTF.